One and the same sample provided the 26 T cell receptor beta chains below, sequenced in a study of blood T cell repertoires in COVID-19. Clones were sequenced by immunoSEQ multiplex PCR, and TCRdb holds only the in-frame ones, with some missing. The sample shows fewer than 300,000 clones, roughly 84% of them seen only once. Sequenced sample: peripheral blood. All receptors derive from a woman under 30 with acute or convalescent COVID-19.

CDR3 protein: CASSLWGERNIQYF. The CDR3 bases are TGTGCCAGCAGCTTATGGGGGGAACGGAACATTCAGTACTTC. The V and J genes are TRBV7-2 and TRBJ2-4; D is perhaps TRBD2 (6 bases). The CDR3 runs to 14 residues. Trimming cost V 2 bases and J 7 bases, with 12 bases left between them. Germline values: CDR1 SGHTA, CDR2 FQGNSA.

The DNA for the CDR3 is TGCAGTGCTAGACTTAACACTGAAGCTTTCTTT. This encodes CSARLNTEAFF. The genes are TRBV20-1 and TRBJ1-1; D unresolved. The CDR3 contains 11 residues. V was trimmed by 2 bases and J by 2 bases, leaving 3 bases between them. The germline V gene has CDR1 DFQATT and CDR2 SNEGSKA (reference sequence).

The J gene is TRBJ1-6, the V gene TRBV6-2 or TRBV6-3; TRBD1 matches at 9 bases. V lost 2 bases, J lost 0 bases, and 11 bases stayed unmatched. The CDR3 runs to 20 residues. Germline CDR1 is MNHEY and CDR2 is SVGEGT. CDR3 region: CASSYKSPYRGHSYNSPLHF. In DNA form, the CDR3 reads TGTGCCAGCAGTTACAAATCCCCCTACAGGGGGCACTCCTATAATTCACCCCTCCACTTT.

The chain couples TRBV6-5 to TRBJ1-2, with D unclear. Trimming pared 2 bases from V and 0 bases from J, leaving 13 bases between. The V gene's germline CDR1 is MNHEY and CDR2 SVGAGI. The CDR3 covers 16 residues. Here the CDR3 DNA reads TGTGCCAGCAGTTACGCGGGCAGTGTTTCTAACTATGGCTACACCTTC. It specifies CASSYAGSVSNYGYTF.

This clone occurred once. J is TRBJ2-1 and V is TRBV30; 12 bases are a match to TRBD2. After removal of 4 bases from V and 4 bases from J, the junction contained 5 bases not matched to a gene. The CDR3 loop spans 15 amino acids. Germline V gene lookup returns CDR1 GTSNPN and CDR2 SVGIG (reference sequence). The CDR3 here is CAWNPLAGGYNEQFF. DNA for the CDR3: TGTGCCTGGAACCCACTAGCGGGAGGTTACAATGAGCAGTTCTTC.

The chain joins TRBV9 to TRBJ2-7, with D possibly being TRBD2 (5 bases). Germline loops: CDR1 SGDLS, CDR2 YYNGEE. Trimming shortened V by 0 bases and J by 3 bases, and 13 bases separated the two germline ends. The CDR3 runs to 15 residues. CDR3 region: CASSVASSVGYEQYF. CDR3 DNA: TGTGCCAGCAGCGTAGCTAGCTCCGTAGGCTACGAGCAGTACTTC.

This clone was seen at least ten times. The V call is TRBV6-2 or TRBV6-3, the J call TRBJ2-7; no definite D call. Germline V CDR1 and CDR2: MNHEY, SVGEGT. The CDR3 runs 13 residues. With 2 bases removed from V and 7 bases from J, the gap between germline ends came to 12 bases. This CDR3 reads CASSYHGGQEQYF. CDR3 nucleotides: TGTGCCAGCAGTTACCATGGCGGCCAGGAGCAGTACTTC.

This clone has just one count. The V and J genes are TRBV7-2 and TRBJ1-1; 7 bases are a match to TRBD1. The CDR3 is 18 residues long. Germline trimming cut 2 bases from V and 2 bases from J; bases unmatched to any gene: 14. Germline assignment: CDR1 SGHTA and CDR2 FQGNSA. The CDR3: CASSLFGGQLRSNTEAFF. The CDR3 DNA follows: TGTGCCAGCAGCTTATTCGGGGGACAGCTTCGATCTAACACTGAAGCTTTCTTT.

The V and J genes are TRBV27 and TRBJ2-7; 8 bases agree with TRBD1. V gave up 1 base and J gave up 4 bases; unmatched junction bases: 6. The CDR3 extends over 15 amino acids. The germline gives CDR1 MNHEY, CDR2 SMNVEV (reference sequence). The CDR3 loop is CASSLYTGGGYEQYF. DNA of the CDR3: TGTGCCAGCAGTTTATATACAGGGGGAGGATACGAGCAGTACTTC.

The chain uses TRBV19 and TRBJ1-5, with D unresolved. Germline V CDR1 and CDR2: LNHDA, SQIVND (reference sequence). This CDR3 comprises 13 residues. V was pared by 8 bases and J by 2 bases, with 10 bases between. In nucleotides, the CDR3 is TGTGCCAGTCATCGACACCGCAATCAGCCCCAGCATTTT. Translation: CASHRHRNQPQHF.

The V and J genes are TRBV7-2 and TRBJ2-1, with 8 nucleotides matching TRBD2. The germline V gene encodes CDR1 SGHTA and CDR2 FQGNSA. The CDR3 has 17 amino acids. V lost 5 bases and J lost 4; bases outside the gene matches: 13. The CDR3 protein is CASSARAGTSLYNEQFF. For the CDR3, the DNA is TGTGCCAGCAGCGCCCGGGCCGGGACTAGTCTTTACAATGAGCAGTTCTTC.

The CDR3 reads CASSMTDTQYF. CDR3 sequence (DNA): TGTGCCAGCAGCATGACAGATACGCAGTATTTT. The V call is TRBV12-3 or TRBV12-4, the J call TRBJ2-3; D unclear. The CDR3 totals 11 residues. Deletions cut 6 bases from V and 3 bases from J, with 4 bases between.

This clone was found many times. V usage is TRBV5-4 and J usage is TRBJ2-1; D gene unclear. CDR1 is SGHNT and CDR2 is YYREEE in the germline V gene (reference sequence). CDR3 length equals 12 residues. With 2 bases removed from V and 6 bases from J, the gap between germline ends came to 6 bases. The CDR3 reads CASSFTLNEQFF. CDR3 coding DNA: TGTGCCAGCAGCTTTACTCTCAATGAGCAGTTCTTC.

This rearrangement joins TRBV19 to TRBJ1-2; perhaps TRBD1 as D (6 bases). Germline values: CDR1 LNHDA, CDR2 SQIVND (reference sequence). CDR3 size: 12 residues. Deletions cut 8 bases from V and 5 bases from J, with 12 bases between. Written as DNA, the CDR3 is TGTGCCAGTCTCACAGGGAAGTATGGCTACACCTTC. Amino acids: CASLTGKYGYTF.

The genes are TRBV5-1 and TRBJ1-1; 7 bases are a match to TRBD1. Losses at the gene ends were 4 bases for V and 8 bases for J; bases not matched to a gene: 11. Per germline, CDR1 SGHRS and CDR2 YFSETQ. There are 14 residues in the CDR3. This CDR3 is CASSTDPTGPEAFF. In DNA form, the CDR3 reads TGCGCCAGCAGCACCGACCCGACAGGGCCCGAAGCTTTCTTT.

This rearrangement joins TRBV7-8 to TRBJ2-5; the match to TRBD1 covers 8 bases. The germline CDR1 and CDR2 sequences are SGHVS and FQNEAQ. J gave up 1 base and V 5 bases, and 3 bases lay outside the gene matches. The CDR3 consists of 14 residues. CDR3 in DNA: TGTGCCAGCAGCCCTGACAGGGGCCAAGAGACCCAGTACTTC. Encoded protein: CASSPDRGQETQYF.

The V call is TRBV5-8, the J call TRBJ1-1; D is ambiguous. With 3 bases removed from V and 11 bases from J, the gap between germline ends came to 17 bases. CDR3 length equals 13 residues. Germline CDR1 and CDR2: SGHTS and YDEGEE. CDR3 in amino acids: CASSSTTQVGAFF. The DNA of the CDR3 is TGTGCCAGCAGCTCGACCACCCAGGTCGGCGCTTTCTTT.

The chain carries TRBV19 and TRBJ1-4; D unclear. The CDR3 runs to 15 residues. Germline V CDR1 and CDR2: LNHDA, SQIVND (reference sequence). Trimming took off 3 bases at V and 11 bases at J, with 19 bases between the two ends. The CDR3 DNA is TGTGCCAGTAGTATGTATGGAGGGAACACCGAGAAACTGTTTTTT. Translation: CASSMYGGNTEKLFF.

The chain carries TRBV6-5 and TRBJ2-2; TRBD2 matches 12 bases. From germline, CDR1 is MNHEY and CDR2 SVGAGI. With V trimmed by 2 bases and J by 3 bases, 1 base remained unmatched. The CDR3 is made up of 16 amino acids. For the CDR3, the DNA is TGTGCCAGCAGTTACGGGACTAGCGGGCACACCGGGGAGCTGTTTTTT. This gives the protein CASSYGTSGHTGELFF.

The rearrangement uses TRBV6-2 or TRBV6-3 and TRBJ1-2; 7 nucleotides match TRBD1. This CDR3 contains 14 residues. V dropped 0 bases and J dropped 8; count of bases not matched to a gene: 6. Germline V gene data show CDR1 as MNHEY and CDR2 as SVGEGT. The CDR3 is CASSYSQGSSGYTF. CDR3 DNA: TGTGCCAGCAGTTACTCACAGGGGAGCTCAGGCTACACCTTC.

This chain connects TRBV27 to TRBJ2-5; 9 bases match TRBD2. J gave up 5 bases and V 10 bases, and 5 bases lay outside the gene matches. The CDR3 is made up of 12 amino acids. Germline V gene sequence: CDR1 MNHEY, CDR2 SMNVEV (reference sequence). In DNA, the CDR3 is TGTGCCACCGGACTAGCGTGGGAGACCCAGTACTTC. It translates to CATGLAWETQYF.

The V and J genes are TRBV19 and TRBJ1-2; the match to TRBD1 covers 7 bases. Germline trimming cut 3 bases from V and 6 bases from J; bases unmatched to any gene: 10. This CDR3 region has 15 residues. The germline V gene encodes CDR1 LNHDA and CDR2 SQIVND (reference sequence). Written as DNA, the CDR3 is TGTGCCAGTAGTATCTTTGGAGCAGGGGGAGATGGCTACACCTTC. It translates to CASSIFGAGGDGYTF.

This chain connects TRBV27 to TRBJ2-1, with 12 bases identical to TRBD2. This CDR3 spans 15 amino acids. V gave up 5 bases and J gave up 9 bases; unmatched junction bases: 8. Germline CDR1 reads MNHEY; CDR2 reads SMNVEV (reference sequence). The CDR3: CASSPRGLAGSEQFF. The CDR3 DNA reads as TGTGCCAGCAGTCCCCGGGGACTAGCGGGTTCTGAGCAGTTCTTC.

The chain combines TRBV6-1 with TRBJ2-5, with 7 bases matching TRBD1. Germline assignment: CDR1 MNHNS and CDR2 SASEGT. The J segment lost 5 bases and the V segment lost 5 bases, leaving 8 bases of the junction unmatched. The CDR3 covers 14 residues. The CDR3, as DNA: TGTGCCAGCAGTACAGGGGTTGCAAGGGAGACCCAGTACTTC. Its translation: CASSTGVARETQYF.

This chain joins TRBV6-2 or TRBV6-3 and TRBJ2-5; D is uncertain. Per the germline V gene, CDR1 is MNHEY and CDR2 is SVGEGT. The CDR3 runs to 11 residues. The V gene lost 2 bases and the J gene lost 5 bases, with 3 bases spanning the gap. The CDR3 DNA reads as TGTGCCAGCAGTTACCTTGAGACCCAGTACTTC. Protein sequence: CASSYLETQYF.

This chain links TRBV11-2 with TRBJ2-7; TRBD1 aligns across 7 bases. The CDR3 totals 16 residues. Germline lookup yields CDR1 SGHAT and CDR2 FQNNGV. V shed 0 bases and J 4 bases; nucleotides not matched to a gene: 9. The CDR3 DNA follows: TGTGCCAGCAGCTTAGACCCGGCGACAGGGATATACGAGCAGTACTTC. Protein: CASSLDPATGIYEQYF.